This T cell receptor beta chain originates from a study of blood T cell repertoires in COVID-19. Looking at the study overall: From the United States, Italy and Spain came samples of acute and convalescent COVID-19. In each case, the material was cDNA or gDNA derived from T cells, B-cell-depleted T cells, or PBMCs.

Germline CDR1 and CDR2: MDHEN and SYDVKM. The J segment lost 0 bases and the V segment lost 6 bases, leaving 9 bases of the junction unmatched. The CDR3 consists of 17 residues. TCRdb's table, derived via immunoSEQ multiplex PCR, lists solely in-frame clones and lacks some. Among 350,000 or so clones listed, around 89% were seen once. This chain links TRBV28 with TRBJ1-5, with TRBD1 identical over 9 bases. This TCR was sampled from a man in his late teens or twenties with active or convalescent COVID-19. Specimen: peripheral blood. In nucleotides, the CDR3 is TGTGCCAGCAGGGGTGAGGACAGGGGCATTAGCAATCAGCCCCAGCATTTT. It specifies CASRGEDRGISNQPQHF.